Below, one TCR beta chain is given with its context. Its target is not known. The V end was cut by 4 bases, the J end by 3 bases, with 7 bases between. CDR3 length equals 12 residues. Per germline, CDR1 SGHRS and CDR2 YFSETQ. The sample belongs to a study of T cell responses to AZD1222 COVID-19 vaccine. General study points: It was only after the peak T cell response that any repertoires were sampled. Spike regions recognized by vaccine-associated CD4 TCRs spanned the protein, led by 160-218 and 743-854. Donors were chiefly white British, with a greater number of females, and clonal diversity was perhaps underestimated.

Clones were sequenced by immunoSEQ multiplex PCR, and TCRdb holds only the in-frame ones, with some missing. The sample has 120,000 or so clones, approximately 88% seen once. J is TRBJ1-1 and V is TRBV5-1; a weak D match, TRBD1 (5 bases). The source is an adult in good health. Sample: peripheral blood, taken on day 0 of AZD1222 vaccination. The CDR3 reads CASSGGYTEAFF. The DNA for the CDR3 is TGCGCCAGCAGCGGGGGGTACACTGAAGCTTTCTTT.